The clone carrying this TCR beta chain came up many times. Its antigen is undetermined. This sample was taken from a study of T cells in Graves' hyperthyroidism and ophthalmopathy. Study outcomes and limitations: The model anticipated ophthalmopathy a median about six months pre-onset. A model built on 13 V-J features separated ophthalmopathy from stable hyperthyroidism.

Ophthalmopathy patients showed a Clinical Activity Score of at least 3, NOSPECS grade of at least 4 and duration under 3 months. Diagnostic decisions used clinical symptoms, serum thyroxine and TRAb, thyroid ultrasound and orbital computed tomography. Looked up from germline, CDR1 is KGHSY and CDR2 is FQNENV. The V and J ends lost 4 bases and 2 bases respectively, with 8 bases between them. The CDR3 is made up of 13 amino acids. It was RNA transcripts that yielded the amplified TCR beta CDR3 regions. Primed by the HTBI set, a first-round RT-PCR was run on the TCR CDR3. TCRdb itself ran the multiplex PCR reads through MiXCR, one entry per CDR3 protein. Of approximately 400,000 distinct CDR3 sequences listed, approximately 15% are singletons.

This receptor was obtained from a woman aged 30 to 39 with Graves' ophthalmopathy. Source material: blood. V gene TRBV16 combines with J gene TRBJ1-1, with D unresolved. In DNA form, the CDR3 reads TGTGCCAGCAGCCGATCTACAAACACTGAAGCTTTCTTT. Translated, it gives CASSRSTNTEAFF.